In its sample, the clone carrying this T cell receptor (beta chain) was seen a few times. The antigen is not known. A second PCR of roughly 7 to 11 cycles used a sample-barcoded 5' primer and a J-beta primer mix. The template-switch adaptor, which had 12 random nucleotides, put a tag on each cDNA molecule. MiXCR, applied by TCRdb to the 5' RACE reads, yields one record per CDR3 protein. Here the sample spans around 1,800,000 distinct CDR3 sequences, approximately 39% being singletons. The CDR3 is 14 amino acids. The data were obtained in a study of blood T cells in healthy people across ages. The study's findings and limits: Naive and antigen-experienced cells could not be conclusively compared, given unsorted PBMCs. Any changes in expanded clonotypes were possibly confounded, as donor CMV status remained unknown.

J is TRBJ2-7 and V is TRBV21-1; TRBD2 reflects the table's D call only, with no check against the DNA. TRBV21-1 is a pseudogene segment. The receptor's source is a human donor in good health. Sequenced input: blood. As DNA, the CDR3 is TGTGCCAACAGGGGACTAGCGGGCTGCTACGAGCAGTACTTC. This encodes CANRGLAGCYEQYF.